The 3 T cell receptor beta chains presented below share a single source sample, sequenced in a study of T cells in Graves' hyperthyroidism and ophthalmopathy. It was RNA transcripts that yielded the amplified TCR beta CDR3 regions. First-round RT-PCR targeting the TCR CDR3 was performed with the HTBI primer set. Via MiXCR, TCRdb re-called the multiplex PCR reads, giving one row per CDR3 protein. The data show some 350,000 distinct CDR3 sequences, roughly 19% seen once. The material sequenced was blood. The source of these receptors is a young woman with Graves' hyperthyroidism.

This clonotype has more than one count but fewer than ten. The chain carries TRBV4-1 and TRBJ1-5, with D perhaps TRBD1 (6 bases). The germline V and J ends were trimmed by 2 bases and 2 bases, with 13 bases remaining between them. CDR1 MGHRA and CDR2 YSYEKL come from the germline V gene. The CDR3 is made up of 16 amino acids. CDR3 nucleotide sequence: TGCGCCAGCAGCCAACTAGGGGGGGGAGGCAATCAGCCCCAGCATTTT. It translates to CASSQLGGGGNQPQHF.

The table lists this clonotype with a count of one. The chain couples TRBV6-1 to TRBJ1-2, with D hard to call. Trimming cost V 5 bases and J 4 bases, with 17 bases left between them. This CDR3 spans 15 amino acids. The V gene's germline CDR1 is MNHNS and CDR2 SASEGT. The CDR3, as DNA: TGTGCCAGCAGTCCGAAGGACCCCTTCGCCTATGGCTACACCTTC. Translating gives CASSPKDPFAYGYTF.

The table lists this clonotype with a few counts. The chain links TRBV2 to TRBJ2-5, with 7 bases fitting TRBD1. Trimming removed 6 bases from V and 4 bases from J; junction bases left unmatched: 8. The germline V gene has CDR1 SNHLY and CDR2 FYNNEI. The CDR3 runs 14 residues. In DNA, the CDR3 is TGTGCCAGCAGCTACAGGGGCGTCGTAGAGACCCAGTACTTC. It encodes CASSYRGVVETQYF.